The text below deals with one T cell receptor (beta chain). The second PCR ran about 6 to 12 cycles with a sample-barcoded 5' primer and J-beta primers. Each CDR3 protein gets one entry after TCRdb re-called the 5' RACE reads with MiXCR. The sample lists approximately 1,100,000 distinct CDR3 sequences; 40% to 45% were seen once. The sample belongs to a study of blood T cells in healthy people across ages. Trimming took off 3 bases at V and 6 bases at J, with 15 bases between the two ends. CDR3 length: 15 amino acids. The origin of this receptor is a woman aged 55-70 years in good health. The V and J genes are TRBV12-3 or TRBV12-4 and TRBJ2-4; D is ambiguous. Material for sequencing was blood. CDR3 in DNA: TGTGCCAGCAGTTTTGGATCGAGCGTTGTAAACATTCAGTACTTC. Translated, it gives CASSFGSSVVNIQYF.